This T cell receptor (beta chain) was documented in a study of T-cell memory formation after mild COVID-19. For the study at large: Across donors, TCR clusters were largely donor specific.

This clonotype was detected only a few times. Its antigen is unknown. Notes on the study in general: Balance between CD4 and CD8 was seen in clones contracting day 15 to 85, and a CD4+ lean was seen in later expanders. CD4+ contracting clones were found mainly in CM and EM, and CD8+ ones in EMRA.

A single record per CDR3 protein comes from TCRdb applying MiXCR to the 5' RACE reads. The sample lists about 560,000 distinct CDR3 sequences, about 20% occurring once. The CDR3 runs 17 residues. Per germline, CDR1 SGHTA and CDR2 FQGNSA. V was cut by 3 bases and J by 4 bases, with 22 bases left in between. The rearrangement links TRBV7-2 to TRBJ2-7; a weak D match, TRBD1 (5 bases). Sequencing was performed on PBMCs or a T cell subset sorted from them (not recorded which). The source of this sequence is an adult woman who had mild COVID-19 (a few samples of this study predate the infection). Cell type and time point are not known. In nucleotides, the CDR3 is TGTGCCAGCAGCTTTGACAGATTCTCGCCTCGTCCATACGAGCAGTACTTC. The encoded protein is CASSFDRFSPRPYEQYF.